The rows below give T cell receptor beta chains drawn from one sample of a study of blood T cell repertoires in COVID-19. The method was immunoSEQ multiplex PCR; TCRdb's version includes in-frame clones alone and lacks a portion of them. There are 45,000 to 65,000 clones in the sample; approximately 91% occur only once, and more than 3% lies in the top ten. Sequenced: peripheral blood. The receptors were sampled from a human donor in a cohort sampled during active COVID-19. The CDR3 runs from the conserved cysteine through the conserved F or W.

TRBV7-2 CASSLDRGVDYGYTF
TRBV5-5 CASSLAGKGSYNSPLHF
TRBV5-1 CASSPRDRGEAGELFF
TRBV5-8 CASSRGTGATGELFF
TRBV19 CASSTLRAGVITGELFF
TRBV10-3 CAISVFYGTVPYGYTF
TRBV4-3 CASSQDRGTGELFF
TRBV2 CASTQNGVKLNEQFF
TRBV6-5 CASSYSGMNTEAFF
TRBV27 CASRPISWAQVGDTQYF
TRBV21-1 CASSLGSGNEQFF
TRBV7-2 CASSLALQGSYNEQFF
TRBV19 CASSKLSGKTDTQYF
TRBV6-1 CASSESGRGGYTF
TRBV5-6 CASSRGQGVGNEQFF
TRBV28 CASSFPFNEQFF
TRBV7-2 CASSLAWTGIGRPNEQFF
TRBV6-6 CASKMDSYGYTF
TRBV11-2 CASSLDPGGTNYGYTF
TRBV19 CASRSRLAGGVEQFF
TRBV19 CASSMTRTAMNTEAFF
TRBV18 CASSLARGDTQYF
TRBV30 CACEQSRAGGSPLHF
TRBV7-2 CASSLSQSAGAGELFF
TRBV19 CASSQYPIGGVSDEAFF
TRBV14 CASRTGTSGGDQETQYF
TRBV5-1 CASNARAGVGGTQYF
TRBV28 CASSFWGGANVLTF
TRBV7-2 CASSTGSSSGNTIYF
TRBV28 CASSPQGALGYTF
TRBV7-2 CASSLPGGREAFF
TRBV4-1 CASSSRRGGRPNEKLFF
TRBV9 CASSEGRGNEQYF
TRBV4-3 CASSQDSGQLDTQYF
TRBV24-1 CATSKVGSGPQHF
TRBV7-2 CASSLRTVKETQYF
TRBV6-5 CASSPPGRFRTIYF
TRBV19 CASSIDTAGQHSGANVLTF
TRBV19 CASSITLSDEQFF
TRBV5-1 CASSLGSWGISSYEQYF
TRBV20-1 CSASFLRGQETQYF
TRBV9 CASSREKGTGVEKLFF
TRBV24-1 CATQTTDTQYF
TRBV28 CASRIEGYSYEQYF
TRBV7-9 CASSLEGDQPQHF
TRBV29-1 CSVRGMNTEAFF
TRBV2 CASSELEGRMNTEAFF
TRBV29-1 CSVEDWGQGGSYEQYF